This TCR beta chain was sequenced in a study of blood T cells in healthy people across ages. The study, taken as a whole, reports: CMV status of donors was unknown, possibly confounding expanded clonotype changes.

A second PCR of 7 to 11 cycles used a sample-barcoded 5' primer and a J-beta primer mix. TCRdb itself ran the 5' RACE reads through MiXCR, one entry per CDR3 protein. The repertoire has 1.5 million to 2 million distinct CDR3 sequences, about 49% of them found once; the top ten carry roughly 2%. The CDR3 runs to 13 residues. Germline CDR1 is MGHDK and CDR2 is SYGVNS. Trimming shortened V by 3 bases and J by 6 bases, and 9 bases separated the two germline ends. The sample, about 9.2 milliliters of peripheral blood, was drawn from each donor. Only a few counts were recorded for this clonotype. What it binds is unknown.

What was sequenced was blood. V is TRBV25-1 and J is TRBJ1-5, with D uncertain. This clonotype originated in a woman aged 40 to 50 in good health. Written as DNA, the CDR3 is TGTGCCAGCAGTGACCGTGTTGGTCAGCCCCAGCATTTT. Amino acids: CASSDRVGQPQHF.